This entry describes one TCR beta chain. Its antigen is still unknown. The sample holds no much larger clone one base away, and base qualities are not on file. This specimen belongs to a study of STAT5B mutations in CD4+ large granular lymphocyte leukemia (dated by TCRdb to the early 2020s). Describing the broader study: Among healthy controls, the CDR3 'QG' motif was associated with a particular HLA allele. TCRbeta repertoires of CD4+ T-cell large granular lymphocyte leukemia patients were compared with those of healthy blood donors. Flow cytometry on FACSCanto II or FACSVerse confirmed that purified fractions exceeded 95% purity among lymphocytes.

The healthy controls were 37 blood donors, and the buffy coats of these donors were supplied by the Finnish Red Cross blood service. All TCR-sequenced material derived from peripheral blood: patient blood samples and healthy donor buffy coats. Ficoll-Hypaque gradient centrifugation was used to isolate peripheral blood mononuclear cells. CD4+ cells were magnetically purified from the buffy coats of healthy controls. Genomic DNA was extracted with the Gentra Puregene Cell and Tissue kit and quantified on a Qubit 2.0 fluorometer. What the work shows at the level of the full study, not this receptor alone: TRBV06-family usage was enriched among the top patient clones (8/27) compared with healthy controls (2/35). CD4-sorted patient repertoires appeared more clonal than healthy CD4+ repertoires, and this difference persisted after removing the putative leukemic clones. Main leukemic clonotypes were private to each patient, although about 25% appeared at low frequency in other patients' non-leukemic repertoires. The data were not HLA-matched, and the higher clonality in CD4+ T-LGLL than in CD8+ T-LGLL could be due to the relatively small sample size.

TCRbeta rearrangements were sequenced from genomic DNA using the immunoSEQ assay at survey resolution. In the source study's methods: A lowest detectable productive clonotype frequency of 2.59 x 10-5 was observed in the TCR sequencing data. Only productive TCRbeta rearrangements, defined as complete and in-frame sequences, were included in the analyses. Simpson clonality, calculated in the immunoSEQ Analyzer version 3.0, was used as the measure of sample clonality. Clones were grouped by frequency into very rare, small, medium, large (1-20%) or hyperexpanded (>20%) categories. Generation probabilities were estimated with OLGA 1.2.3, V-gene circos plots were made with VDJtools, specificities were searched in VDJdb, and CDR3 motifs were identified with GLIPH. Here the immuneACCESS table is served through TCRdb, limited to in-frame sequences with V and J called. Missing clones are a known gap in these copies; in checked studies unresolved V genes cover under half, and the rest lacks a known reason. The V and J calls and clone size are taken from that table; D and trimming were inferred from the DNA. Within this sample are 30,000 to 40,000 clones, with about 70% of them counted one time only. The biggest ten clones account for roughly 2.1% of the sample.

CDR1 and CDR2, per the germline V gene, are SGHVS and FQNEAQ. The CDR3 covers 16 residues, taking in both the cysteine and the phenylalanine. Only CDR3 DNA remains: 48 bases, in frame from the first base. The V and J ends are trimmed by 5 bases and 0 bases, leaving 16 bases between them. The clonotype comes from a human donor in good health. Sequenced sample: CD4+ T cells from blood buffy coats. The V and J genes are TRBV7-8 and TRBJ1-2; confidence is insufficient to name the D gene. This receptor carries the CDR3 CASSPPVRAANYGYTF. The DNA reads TGTGCCAGCAGCCCCCCCGTGAGGGCCGCTAACTATGGCTACACCTTC.